This T cell receptor beta chain was profiled in a study of blood T cell repertoires in COVID-19. The wider study: Some COVID-19 samples were acute and others convalescent; all came from the United States, Italy and Spain. In each case, the material was cDNA or gDNA derived from T cells, B-cell-depleted T cells, or PBMCs.

Source study methods: Quantification of nucleated cells was approximated via reference gene primer amplification. Profiling relied on immunoSEQ multiplex PCR, and the TCRdb table lists in-frame clones only, not all of them. Clone size and V and J calls were adopted from that table, with D and trimming inferred from the DNA. The table lists hundreds of thousands of clones, around nine tenths of them singletons. The CDR3 extends over 15 amino acids. V was trimmed by 5 bases and J by 5 bases, leaving 18 bases between them. Germline V lookup: CDR1 MDHEN, CDR2 SYDVKM. The chain joins TRBV28 to TRBJ1-1, with a weak D call TRBD1 (5 bases). This TCR derives from a man in his 60s who had recovered from COVID-19. Sequenced: peripheral blood. CDR3 DNA sequence: TGTGCCAGCAGTAGGGCGGGAACAAGGGGAACTGAAGCTTTCTTT. Translated: CASSRAGTRGTEAFF. The full variable domain, rest sourced from reference TRBV28 and TRBJ1-1, is DVKVTQSSRYLVKRTGEKVFLECVQDMDHENMFWYRQDPGLGLRLIYFSYDVKMKEKGDIPEGYSVSREKKERFSLILESASTNQTSMYLCASSRAGTRGTEAFFGQGTRLTVV.